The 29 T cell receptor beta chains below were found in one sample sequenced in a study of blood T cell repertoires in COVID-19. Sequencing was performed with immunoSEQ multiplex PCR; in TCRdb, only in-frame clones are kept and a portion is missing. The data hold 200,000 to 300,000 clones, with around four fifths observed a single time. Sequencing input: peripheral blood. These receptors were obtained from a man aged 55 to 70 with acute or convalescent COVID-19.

For the CDR3, the DNA is TGTGCCAGCAGCCCGAAGGGGGGGGAGCGGGGAGAGACCCAGTACTTC. This sequence encodes CASSPKGGERGETQYF. This rearrangement joins TRBV5-4 to TRBJ2-5; D perhaps matches TRBD2 (7 bases). Trimming removed 4 bases at V and 4 bases at J, with 20 bases between. The CDR3 loop spans 16 amino acids. CDR1 is SGHNT and CDR2 is YYREEE in the germline V gene (reference sequence).

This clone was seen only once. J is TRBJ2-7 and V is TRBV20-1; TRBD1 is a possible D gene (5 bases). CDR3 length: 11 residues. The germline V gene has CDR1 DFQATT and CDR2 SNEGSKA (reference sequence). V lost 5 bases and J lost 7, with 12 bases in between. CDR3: CSASRRQEQYF. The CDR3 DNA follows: TGCAGTGCTTCTCGTAGACAGGAGCAGTACTTC.

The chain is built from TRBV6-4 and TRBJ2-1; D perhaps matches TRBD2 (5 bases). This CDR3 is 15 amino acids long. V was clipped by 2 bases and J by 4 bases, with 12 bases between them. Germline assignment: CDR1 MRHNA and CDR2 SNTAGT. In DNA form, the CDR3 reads TGTGCCAGCAGTGACAGGGCCGGGGAGTACAATGAGCAGTTCTTC. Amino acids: CASSDRAGEYNEQFF.

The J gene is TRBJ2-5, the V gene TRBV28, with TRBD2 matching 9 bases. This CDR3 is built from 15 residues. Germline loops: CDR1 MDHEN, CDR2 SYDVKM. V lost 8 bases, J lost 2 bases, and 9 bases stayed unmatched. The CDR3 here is CASSGASGGQETQYF. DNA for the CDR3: TGTGCCAGCTCCGGAGCGAGCGGGGGGCAAGAGACCCAGTACTTC.

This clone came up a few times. Here the CDR3 DNA reads TGTGCCAGCAGTTACTCGACTGTACAGGATGAGCAGTTCTTC. It specifies CASSYSTVQDEQFF. V gene TRBV6-2 or TRBV6-3 combines with J gene TRBJ2-1; tentatively, D is TRBD1 (5 bases). Germline CDR1 MNHEY, CDR2 SVGEGT. Between the trimmed V and J ends, which lost 0 bases and 8 bases, there was a span of 11 bases. The CDR3 covers 14 residues.

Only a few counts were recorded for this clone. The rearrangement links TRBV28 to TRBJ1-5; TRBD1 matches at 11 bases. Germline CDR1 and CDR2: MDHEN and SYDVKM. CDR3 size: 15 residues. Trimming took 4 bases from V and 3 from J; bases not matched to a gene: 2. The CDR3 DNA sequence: TGTGCCAGCAGTTGGGACAGGGGGGCCAATCAGCCCCAGCATTTT. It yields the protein CASSWDRGANQPQHF. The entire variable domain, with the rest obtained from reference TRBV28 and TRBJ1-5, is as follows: DVKVTQSSRYLVKRTGEKVFLECVQDMDHENMFWYRQDPGLGLRLIYFSYDVKMKEKGDIPEGYSVSREKKERFSLILESASTNQTSMYLCASSWDRGANQPQHFGDGTRLSIL.

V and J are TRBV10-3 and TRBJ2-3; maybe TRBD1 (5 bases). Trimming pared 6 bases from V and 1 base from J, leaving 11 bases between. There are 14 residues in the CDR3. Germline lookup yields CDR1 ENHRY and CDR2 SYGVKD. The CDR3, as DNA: TGTGCCATCAGCCAGGGTGCGGGCACAGATACGCAGTATTTT. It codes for CAISQGAGTDTQYF.

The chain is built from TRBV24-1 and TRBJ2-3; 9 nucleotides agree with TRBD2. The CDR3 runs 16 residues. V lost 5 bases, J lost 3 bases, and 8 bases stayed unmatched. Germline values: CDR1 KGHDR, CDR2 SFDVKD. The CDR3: CATSGGDSGGTDTQYF. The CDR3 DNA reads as TGTGCCACCAGTGGAGGCGATAGCGGGGGAACAGATACGCAGTATTTT.

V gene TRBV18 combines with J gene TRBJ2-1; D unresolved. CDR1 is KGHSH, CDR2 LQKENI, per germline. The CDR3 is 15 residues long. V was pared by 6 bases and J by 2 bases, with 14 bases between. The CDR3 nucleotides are TGTGCCAGCTCGCCCACTGGTCCCCCCTACAATGAGCAGTTCTTC. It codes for CASSPTGPPYNEQFF.

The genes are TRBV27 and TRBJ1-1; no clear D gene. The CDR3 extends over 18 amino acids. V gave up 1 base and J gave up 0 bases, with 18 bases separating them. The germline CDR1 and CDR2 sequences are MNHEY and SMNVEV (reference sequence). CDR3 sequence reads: CASSLYRPLNIMNTEAFF. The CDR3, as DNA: TGTGCCAGCAGTTTATATCGTCCGTTGAACATTATGAACACTGAAGCTTTCTTT.

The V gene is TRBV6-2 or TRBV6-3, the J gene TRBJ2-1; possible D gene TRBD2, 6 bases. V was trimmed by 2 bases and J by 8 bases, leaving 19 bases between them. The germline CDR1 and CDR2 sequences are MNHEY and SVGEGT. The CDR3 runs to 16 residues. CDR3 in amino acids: CASSYQASDRDYEQFF. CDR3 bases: TGTGCCAGCAGTTACCAGGCTAGCGATAGAGATTATGAGCAGTTCTTC.

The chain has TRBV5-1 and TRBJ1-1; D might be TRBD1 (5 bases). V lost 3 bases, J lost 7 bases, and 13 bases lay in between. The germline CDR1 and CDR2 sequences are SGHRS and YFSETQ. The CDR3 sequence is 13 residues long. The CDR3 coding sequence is TGCGCCAGCAGCTCGGACACGGGGGTTGAAGCTTTCTTT. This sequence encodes CASSSDTGVEAFF.

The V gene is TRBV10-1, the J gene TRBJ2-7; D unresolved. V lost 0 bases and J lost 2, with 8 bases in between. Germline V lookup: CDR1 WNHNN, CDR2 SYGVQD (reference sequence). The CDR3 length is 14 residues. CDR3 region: CASSESADPYEQYF. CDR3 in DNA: TGCGCCAGCAGTGAGTCGGCAGATCCCTACGAGCAGTACTTC.

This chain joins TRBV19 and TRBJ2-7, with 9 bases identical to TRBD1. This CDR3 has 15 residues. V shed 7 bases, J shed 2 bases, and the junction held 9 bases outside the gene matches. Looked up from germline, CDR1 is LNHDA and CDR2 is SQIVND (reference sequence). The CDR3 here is CASKADRGNAYEQYF. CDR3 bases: TGTGCCAGTAAAGCCGACAGGGGGAACGCCTACGAGCAGTACTTC. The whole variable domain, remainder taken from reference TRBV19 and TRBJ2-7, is DGGITQSPKYLFRKEGQNVTLSCEQNLNHDAMYWYRQDPGQGLRLIYYSQIVNDFQKGDIAEGYSVSREKKESFPLTVTSAQKNPTAFYLCASKADRGNAYEQYFGPGTRLTVT.

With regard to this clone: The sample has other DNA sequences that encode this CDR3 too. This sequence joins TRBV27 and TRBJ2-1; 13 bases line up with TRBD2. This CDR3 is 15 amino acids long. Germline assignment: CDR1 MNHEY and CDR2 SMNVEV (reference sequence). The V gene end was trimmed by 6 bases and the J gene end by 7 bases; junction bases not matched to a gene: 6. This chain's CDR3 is CASSPRLAGGNEQFF. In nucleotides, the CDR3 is TGTGCCAGCAGCCCTCGACTAGCGGGGGGTAATGAGCAGTTCTTC.

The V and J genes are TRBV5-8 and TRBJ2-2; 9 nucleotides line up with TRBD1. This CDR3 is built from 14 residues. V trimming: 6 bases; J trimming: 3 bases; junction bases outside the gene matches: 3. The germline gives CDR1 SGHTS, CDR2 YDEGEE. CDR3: CASTQGAYTGELFF. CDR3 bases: TGTGCCAGCACACAGGGGGCTTACACCGGGGAGCTGTTTTTT. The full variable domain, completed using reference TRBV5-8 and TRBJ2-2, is EAGVTQSPTHLIKTRGQQATLRCSPISGHTSVYWYQQALGLGLQFLLWYDEGEERNRGNFPPRFSGRQFPNYSSELNVNALELEDSALYLCASTQGAYTGELFFGEGSRLTVL.

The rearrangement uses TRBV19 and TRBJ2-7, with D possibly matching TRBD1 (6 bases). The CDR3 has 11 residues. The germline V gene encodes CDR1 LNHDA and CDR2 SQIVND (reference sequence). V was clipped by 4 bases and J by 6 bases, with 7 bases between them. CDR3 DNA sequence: TGTGCCAGTAGTACAGGGGCCGAGCAGTACTTC. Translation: CASSTGAEQYF.

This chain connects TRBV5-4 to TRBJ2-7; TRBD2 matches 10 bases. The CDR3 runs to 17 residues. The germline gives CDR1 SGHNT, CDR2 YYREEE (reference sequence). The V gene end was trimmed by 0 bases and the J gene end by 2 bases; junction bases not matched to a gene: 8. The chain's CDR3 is CASSLGGLARSTYEQYF. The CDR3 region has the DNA TGTGCCAGCAGCTTGGGGGGACTAGCGAGATCCACCTACGAGCAGTACTTC.

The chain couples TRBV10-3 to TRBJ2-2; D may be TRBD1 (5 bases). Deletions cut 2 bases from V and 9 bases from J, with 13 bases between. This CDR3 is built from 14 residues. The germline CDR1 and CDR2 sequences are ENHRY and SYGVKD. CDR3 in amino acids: CAISERQPTRELFF. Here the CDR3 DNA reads TGTGCCATCAGTGAGCGACAGCCTACGCGGGAGCTGTTTTTT.

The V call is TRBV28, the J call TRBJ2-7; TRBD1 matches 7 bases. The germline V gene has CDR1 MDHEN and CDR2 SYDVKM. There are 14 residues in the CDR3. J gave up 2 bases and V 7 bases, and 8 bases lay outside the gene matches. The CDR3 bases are TGTGCCAGCACCCTCCCGGGACAGACCTACGAGCAGTACTTC. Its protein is CASTLPGQTYEQYF.

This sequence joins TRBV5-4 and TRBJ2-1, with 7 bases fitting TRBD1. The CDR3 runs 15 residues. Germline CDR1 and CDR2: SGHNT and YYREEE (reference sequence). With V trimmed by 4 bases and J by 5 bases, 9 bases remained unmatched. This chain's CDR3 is CASSTRDRGNNEQFF. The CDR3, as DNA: TGTGCCAGCAGCACCCGGGACAGAGGGAACAATGAGCAGTTCTTC.

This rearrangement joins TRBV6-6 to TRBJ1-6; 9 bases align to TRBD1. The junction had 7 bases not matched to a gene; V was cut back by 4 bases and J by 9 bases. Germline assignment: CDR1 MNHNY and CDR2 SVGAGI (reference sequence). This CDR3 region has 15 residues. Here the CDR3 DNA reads TGTGCCAGCAGTTCACAGGGGGCCGGGGGTTCACCCCTCCACTTT. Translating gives CASSSQGAGGSPLHF.

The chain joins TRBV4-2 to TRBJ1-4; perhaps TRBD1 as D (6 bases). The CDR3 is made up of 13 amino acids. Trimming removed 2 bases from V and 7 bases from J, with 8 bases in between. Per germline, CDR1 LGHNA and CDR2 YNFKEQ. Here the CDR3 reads CASSQQGTEKLFF. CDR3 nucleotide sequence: TGTGCCAGCAGCCAACAGGGGACTGAAAAACTGTTTTTT.

CDR3: CASIQRPGDTEAFF. The CDR3 nucleotides read TGTGCCAGCATCCAACGACCAGGGGACACTGAAGCTTTCTTT. The chain combines TRBV5-4 with TRBJ1-1; weak D call: TRBD1 (6 bases). V shed 6 bases and J shed 3 bases, with 15 bases lying between them. The CDR3 is made up of 14 amino acids. Germline CDR1 SGHNT, CDR2 YYREEE (reference sequence).

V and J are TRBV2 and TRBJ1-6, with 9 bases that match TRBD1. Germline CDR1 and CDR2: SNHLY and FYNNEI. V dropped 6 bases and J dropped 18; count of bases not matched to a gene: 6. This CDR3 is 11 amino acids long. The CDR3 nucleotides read TGTGCCAGCAGAGACACAGGGGGCGCCCACTTT. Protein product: CASRDTGGAHF. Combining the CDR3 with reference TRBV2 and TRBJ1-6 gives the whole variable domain EPEVTQTPSHQVTQMGQEVILRCVPISNHLYFYWYRQILGQKVEFLVSFYNNEISEKSEIFDDQFSVERPDGSNFTLKIRSTKLEDSAMYFCASRDTGGAHFGNGTRLTVT.

The DNA of the CDR3 is TGTGCCAGCAGCTCTAGCGGGAGGGCCGGGGAGACCCAGTACTTC. Translating it yields CASSSSGRAGETQYF. V and J are TRBV5-4 and TRBJ2-5, with TRBD2 matching over 12 bases. V trimming: 3 bases; J trimming: 5 bases; junction bases outside the gene matches: 5. CDR1 and CDR2 (germline): SGHNT, YYREEE (reference sequence). This CDR3 is 15 amino acids long.

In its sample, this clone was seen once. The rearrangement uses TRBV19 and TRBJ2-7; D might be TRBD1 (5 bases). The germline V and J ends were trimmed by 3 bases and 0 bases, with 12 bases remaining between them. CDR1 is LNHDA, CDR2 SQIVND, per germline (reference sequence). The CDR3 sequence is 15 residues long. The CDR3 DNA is TGTGCCAGTAGTATGGTTAGACAGTCCTCCTACGAGCAGTACTTC. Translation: CASSMVRQSSYEQYF.

In DNA, the CDR3 is TGTGCCACCAGCAGAGATTTCGGACGCGACAGTAGGTACTTC. This codes for CATSRDFGRDSRYF. The gene calls are TRBV15 and TRBJ2-7; maybe TRBD1 (5 bases). In germline, CDR1 is LNHNV, CDR2 YYDKDF (reference sequence). The CDR3 totals 14 residues. Trimming stripped 0 bases from V and 12 bases from J, with 18 bases between.

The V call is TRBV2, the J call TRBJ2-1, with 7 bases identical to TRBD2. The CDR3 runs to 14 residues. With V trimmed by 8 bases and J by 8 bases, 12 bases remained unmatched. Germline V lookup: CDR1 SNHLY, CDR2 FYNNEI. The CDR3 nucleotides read TGTGCCAGCTATCAAGAGCGGGGAGTCCATGAGCAGTTCTTC. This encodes CASYQERGVHEQFF.